The following is a TCR beta chain sequence with its context. These data belong to a study of shared T cell receptors in the human thymus. Trimming removed 6 bases at V and 5 bases at J, with 13 bases between. The CDR3 length is 12 residues. Germline V gene data show CDR1 as SQVTM and CDR2 as ANQGSEA. Generated by immunoSEQ multiplex PCR, the TCRdb table keeps only in-frame clones and is missing some. This sample has over 60,000 clones; roughly 96% occur once, and the top ten carry approximately 0.035%. The chain couples TRBV29-1 to TRBJ2-5; D may be TRBD2 (5 bases). Sequencing was performed on thymocytes. The TCR was taken from a human donor. The CDR3 protein is CSVPTGWETQYF. The CDR3 DNA reads as TGCAGCGTCCCTACGGGGTGGGAGACCCAGTACTTC.